In its sample, the clone carrying this T cell receptor beta chain was seen once. This specimen belongs to a study of shared clonotypes between healthy human individuals. Study details: Aged 18 to 49, the donors were two women and a few men.

Investigators spread the genomic DNA of each subset evenly over several immunoSEQ plates. Here immunoSEQ multiplex PCR was the method, and the copy in TCRdb shows in-frame clones only, minus some. Among around 500,000 clones listed, 78% were seen once. V gave up 4 bases and J gave up 6 bases, with 11 bases separating them. Per germline, CDR1 SGHNT and CDR2 YYREEE (reference sequence). The CDR3 contains 12 residues. Source material: PBMCs. This sequence originates from a woman in her thirties or forties in good health. Some clones in this sample may be carry-over from other donors' samples. This chain joins TRBV5-4 and TRBJ2-7; D is undetermined. For the CDR3, the DNA is TGTGCCAGCAGCCCCGGTGGATCCGAGCAGTACTTC. It translates to CASSPGGSEQYF.